This record looks at one T cell receptor (beta chain) sequence and its context. Its cognate antigen has yet to be identified. No qualities accompany the bases; no much larger clone lies one base away. Between the V and J ends, shortened by 7 bases and 8 bases respectively, the junction contains 14 bases. The germline V gene sets CDR1 to SQVTM and CDR2 to ANQGSEA. The cysteine opens and the phenylalanine closes a CDR3 of 12 amino acids. Only the CDR3 DNA stays, 36 bases, in frame from base 1. The sample originates from a study of T cell changes during pregnancy in multiple sclerosis (dated by TCRdb to the late 2010s). Turning to the overall study: The study looked at changes in the T cell repertoire across pregnancy in women with multiple sclerosis.

Libraries were made using the immunoSEQ multiplex PCR assay. Here the immuneACCESS table is served through TCRdb, limited to in-frame sequences with V and J called. Missing clones are a known gap in these copies; in checked studies unresolved V genes cover under half, and the rest lacks a known reason. The sample table records roughly 42,000 clones; approximately 91% of these occur just once. The ten most abundant clones make up just under 0.5% of the sample. The material sequenced was CD4+ T cells from peripheral blood mononuclear cells, taken in the second trimester of pregnancy. The chain is made from TRBV29-1 and TRBJ1-4; no D segment can be confidently identified. The source of this sequence is a female donor in good health, enrolled as a control in a pregnancy study. The CDR3 corresponds to CSAGVIGEKLFF. The nucleotide sequence is TGCAGCGCCGGAGTGATCGGCGAAAAACTGTTTTTT. The CDR3 plus the reference TRBV29-1 and TRBJ1-4 genes for the other parts give the full variable domain: SAVISQKPSRDICQRGTSLTIQCQVDSQVTMMFWYRQQPGQSLTLIATANQGSEATYESGFVIDKFPISRPNLTFSTLTVSNMSPEDSSIYLCSAGVIGEKLFFGSGTQLSVL.